Each of the 18 T cell receptor beta chains below was sequenced from the same sample in a study of blood T cell repertoires in COVID-19. The table came from immunoSEQ multiplex PCR; TCRdb's copy has only in-frame clones and leaves some out. In the table there are around 230,000 clones, about 90% of which are singletons. Sequenced sample: PBMCs or T cells enriched from blood (not recorded which). The receptors were gathered from a woman between 40 and 55 years old with acute COVID-19.

The chain carries TRBV30 and TRBJ2-5; 9 nucleotides line up with TRBD1. V was pared by 4 bases and J by 2 bases, with 8 bases of the junction left unmatched. This CDR3 comprises 15 residues. Germline V lookup: CDR1 GTSNPN, CDR2 SVGIG (reference sequence). CDR3 amino acids: CAWTPGQGRQETQYF. The CDR3 nucleotides read TGTGCCTGGACGCCGGGACAGGGCAGACAAGAGACCCAGTACTTC.

The chain carries TRBV5-6 and TRBJ1-6, with D unclear. The V gene's germline CDR1 is SGHDT and CDR2 YYEEEE. CDR3 length: 15 amino acids. V shed 1 base and J shed 3 bases, with 8 bases lying between them. In DNA form, the CDR3 reads TGTGCCAGCAGCTTGACAGCCAACTATAATTCACCCCTCCACTTT. Protein: CASSLTANYNSPLHF.

This clone was seen once. The rearrangement joins TRBV7-9 to TRBJ2-7, with D unclear. V shed 5 bases and J shed 1 base, with 12 bases lying between them. The CDR3 has 14 amino acids. The germline CDR1 and CDR2 sequences are SEHNR and FQNEAQ (reference sequence). The CDR3 DNA reads TGTGCCAGCAGCACCACCGCGGCGTCCTACGAGCAGTACTTC. Translated: CASSTTAASYEQYF.

The chain has TRBV4-1 and TRBJ1-1, with no clear D. The CDR3 spans 15 residues. V was shortened by 0 bases and J by 0 bases, with 8 bases between the two germline ends. Germline values: CDR1 MGHRA, CDR2 YSYEKL. Here the CDR3 DNA reads TGCGCCAGCAGCCAAGATTGGACTATGAACACTGAAGCTTTCTTT. It encodes CASSQDWTMNTEAFF.

J is TRBJ2-1 and V is TRBV10-3, with TRBD2 matching 8 bases. The CDR3 totals 13 residues. Germline V CDR1 and CDR2: ENHRY, SYGVKD. V lost 7 bases to trimming and J lost 8 bases; unmatched junction nucleotides: 7. CDR3 nucleotides: TGTGCCATCATGAGCGGGAGACTCGATGAGCAGTTCTTC. The encoded protein is CAIMSGRLDEQFF.

The chain employs TRBV29-1 and TRBJ2-7; D ambiguous. Trimming removed 0 bases from V and 2 bases from J, with 11 bases in between. The CDR3 consists of 14 residues. CDR1 and CDR2 (germline): SQVTM, ANQGSEA. Here the CDR3 reads CSVEEPGRPYEQYF. The CDR3 region has the DNA TGCAGCGTTGAAGAACCGGGTAGGCCCTACGAGCAGTACTTC.

V is TRBV7-9 and J is TRBJ1-6, with a weak D call TRBD1 (6 bases). V was pared by 5 bases and J by 5 bases, with 7 bases between. CDR3 length: 13 amino acids. CDR1 and CDR2 from the germline V gene are SEHNR and FQNEAQ (reference sequence). For the CDR3, the DNA is TGTGCCAGCAGCCACAGGGATAATTCACCCCTCCACTTT. Amino acid sequence: CASSHRDNSPLHF.

The genes are TRBV5-4 and TRBJ2-5; D unresolved. This CDR3 region has 15 residues. V lost 4 bases and J 3 bases, leaving 16 bases between the germline ends. In germline, CDR1 is SGHNT, CDR2 YYREEE (reference sequence). The CDR3, as DNA: TGTGCCAGCAGCCCCCCCGGCCGACAAGAAGAGACCCAGTACTTC. Amino acid sequence: CASSPPGRQEETQYF.

The V gene is TRBV2, the J gene TRBJ2-5, with a weak D call TRBD1 (6 bases). With 6 bases removed from V and 4 bases from J, the gap between germline ends came to 12 bases. Germline CDR1 SNHLY, CDR2 FYNNEI. CDR3 length equals 13 residues. In nucleotides, the CDR3 is TGTGCCAGCAGGTCCGCAGGGGTAGAGACCCAGTACTTC. Its protein is CASRSAGVETQYF.

This clone has a single count. The rearrangement joins TRBV7-3 to TRBJ1-1; no definite D call. Germline CDR1 reads SGHTA; CDR2 reads FQGTGA. The CDR3 spans 11 residues. CDR3: CASAGPNEAFF. The CDR3 bases are TGTGCATCAGCAGGCCCCAATGAAGCTTTCTTT. Looking up the rest from reference TRBV7-3 and TRBJ1-1 gives the full variable domain: GAGVSQTPSNKVTEKGKYVELRCDPISGHTALYWYRQSLGQGPEFLIYFQGTGAADDSGLPNDRFFAVRPEGSVSTLKIQRTERGDSAVYLCASAGPNEAFFGQGTRLTVV.

The chain joins TRBV11-3 to TRBJ1-2; no definite D call. The V end was cut by 1 base, the J end by 6 bases, with 9 bases between. This CDR3 spans 13 amino acids. Germline V lookup: CDR1 SGHNT, CDR2 YENEEA. The CDR3 DNA reads as TGTGCCAGCAGCTTAGCCCGGTCGGATGGCTACACCTTC. As protein: CASSLARSDGYTF.

The sample holds many counts of this clone. The chain is built from TRBV15 and TRBJ2-3; 11 bases match TRBD2. V lost 3 bases and J lost 3; bases outside the gene matches: 5. CDR3 length: 16 amino acids. CDR1 and CDR2 from the germline V gene are LNHNV and YYDKDF (reference sequence). The CDR3 sequence: CATSSWGLAVTDTQYF. CDR3 DNA: TGTGCCACCAGCAGTTGGGGACTAGCGGTTACAGATACGCAGTATTTT.

This clone was seen just once. This chain links TRBV2 with TRBJ2-7, with D unresolved. This CDR3 contains 13 residues. The V and J ends lost 2 bases and 6 bases respectively, with 11 bases between them. Looked up from germline, CDR1 is SNHLY and CDR2 is FYNNEI. CDR3 coding DNA: TGTGCCAGCAGTGAAAGCCCTAGTAGCGAGCAGTACTTC. As protein: CASSESPSSEQYF. The complete variable domain, with remaining parts taken from reference TRBV2 and TRBJ2-7, reads EPEVTQTPSHQVTQMGQEVILRCVPISNHLYFYWYRQILGQKVEFLVSFYNNEISEKSEIFDDQFSVERPDGSNFTLKIRSTKLEDSAMYFCASSESPSSEQYFGPGTRLTVT.

This clone occurred once. This sequence joins TRBV2 and TRBJ1-2; unclear D gene. V lost 8 bases and J lost 8, with 18 bases in between. CDR3 length: 13 residues. Germline CDR1 SNHLY, CDR2 FYNNEI. The CDR3 DNA follows: TGTGCCAGCGGCCAGGTACCAGGACTAGGCTACACCTTC. Translation gives CASGQVPGLGYTF.

V gene TRBV2 combines with J gene TRBJ1-1; D gene unclear. CDR3 size: 13 residues. Trimming removed 5 bases from V and 5 bases from J, with 12 bases in between. Germline lookup yields CDR1 SNHLY and CDR2 FYNNEI. This CDR3 is CASSRARGTEAFF. The CDR3 region has the DNA TGTGCCAGCAGTAGGGCGCGGGGAACTGAAGCTTTCTTT.

V usage is TRBV19 and J usage is TRBJ2-1; 14 bases align to TRBD2. The ends lost 5 bases at V and 9 bases at J; junction bases unmatched: 6. The CDR3 consists of 15 residues. Germline loops: CDR1 LNHDA, CDR2 SQIVND (reference sequence). CDR3 sequence reads: CASSLGLAGVGEQFF. The CDR3 coding sequence is TGTGCCAGTAGTTTGGGACTAGCGGGAGTGGGTGAGCAGTTCTTC.

The rearrangement joins TRBV27 to TRBJ2-2; 7 positions match TRBD1. In germline, CDR1 is MNHEY, CDR2 SMNVEV (reference sequence). This CDR3 spans 15 amino acids. V shed 5 bases and J 5 bases; nucleotides not matched to a gene: 8. The CDR3 region is CASSPDRVITGELFF. In DNA form, the CDR3 reads TGTGCCAGCAGTCCAGACAGGGTGATAACCGGGGAGCTGTTTTTT.

This chain joins TRBV3-1 (or the pseudogene TRBV3-2) and TRBJ2-7; D possibly corresponds to TRBD1 (6 bases). Germline assignment: CDR1 LGHDT and CDR2 YNNKEL (reference sequence). The CDR3 extends over 13 amino acids. V was pared by 4 bases and J by 2 bases, with 9 bases between. Written as DNA, the CDR3 is TGTGCCAGCAGCCTCAGGGGCCCCTACGAGCAGTACTTC. Translating it yields CASSLRGPYEQYF.